These 15 T cell receptor beta chains originate from one sample sequenced in a study of blood T cell repertoires in COVID-19. The data were produced by immunoSEQ multiplex PCR, yet TCRdb's version contains in-frame clones alone and is incomplete. The sample has approximately 200,000 clones; around 90% are singletons. The source material was PBMCs or T cells enriched from blood (not recorded which). These receptors were taken from a man younger than 45 who had recovered from COVID-19.

The J gene is TRBJ2-7, the V gene TRBV24-1; 11 bases map to TRBD2. In germline, CDR1 is KGHDR, CDR2 SFDVKD. The CDR3 totals 17 residues. The V segment lost 1 base and the J segment 2 bases; nucleotides outside the gene matches: 6. CDR3 residues: CATSDFRTSGYPYEQYF. CDR3 bases: TGTGCCACCAGTGATTTCCGGACTAGCGGGTACCCCTACGAGCAGTACTTC.

This rearrangement joins TRBV4-2 to TRBJ1-1; D unclear. With 0 bases removed from V and 6 bases from J, the gap between germline ends came to 5 bases. Germline CDR1 reads LGHNA; CDR2 reads YNFKEQ. The CDR3 runs to 12 residues. The CDR3 is CASSQEAPEAFF. In nucleotides, the CDR3 is TGTGCCAGCAGCCAAGAGGCCCCTGAAGCTTTCTTT.

This clone was picked up a small number of times. The rearrangement joins TRBV6-5 to TRBJ2-3; 10 bases are a match to TRBD2. This CDR3 contains 15 residues. The junction had 7 bases not matched to a gene; V was cut back by 7 bases and J by 3 bases. Germline loops: CDR1 MNHEY, CDR2 SVGAGI. CDR3 in amino acids: CASIRASGGTDTQYF. CDR3 DNA: TGTGCCAGCATTAGGGCTAGCGGGGGAACAGATACGCAGTATTTT.

The V call is TRBV4-1, the J call TRBJ2-7; TRBD1 matches 10 bases. V was pared by 4 bases and J by 4 bases, with 10 bases of the junction left unmatched. The CDR3 loop spans 16 amino acids. Germline lookup yields CDR1 MGHRA and CDR2 YSYEKL. This CDR3 reads CASSLARDRGQYEQYF. CDR3 DNA sequence: TGCGCCAGCAGCCTCGCCCGGGACAGGGGTCAGTACGAGCAGTACTTC.

In DNA form, the CDR3 reads TGTGCCAGCGGCGGGGGGGAATACAATGAGCAGTTCTTC. Translation gives CASGGGEYNEQFF. This rearrangement joins TRBV9 to TRBJ2-1; 9 nucleotides line up with TRBD2. V lost 7 bases, J lost 4 bases, and 3 bases stayed unmatched. This CDR3 comprises 13 residues. CDR1 and CDR2 (germline): SGDLS, YYNGEE. Together with reference TRBV9 and TRBJ2-1, the CDR3 gives the full variable domain: DSGVTQTPKHLITATGQRVTLRCSPRSGDLSVYWYQQSLDQGLQFLIQYYNGEERAKGNILERFSAQQFPDLHSELNLSSLELGDSALYFCASGGGEYNEQFFGPGTRLTVL.

CDR3 region: CATTLGGEGYTF. The CDR3 DNA follows: TGTGCCACCACCTTGGGGGGTGAGGGCTACACCTTC. This chain connects TRBV24-1 to TRBJ1-2, with D possibly being TRBD1 (5 bases). V was shortened by 8 bases and J by 8 bases, with 14 bases between the two germline ends. CDR3 length: 12 residues. The germline gives CDR1 KGHDR, CDR2 SFDVKD.

The rearrangement uses TRBV20-1 and TRBJ2-3; the match to TRBD2 covers 7 bases. CDR3 length: 12 residues. Germline CDR1 is DFQATT and CDR2 is SNEGSKA (reference sequence). V trimming: 3 bases; J trimming: 4 bases; junction bases outside the gene matches: 1. Here the CDR3 reads CSASGGADTQYF. CDR3 DNA: TGCAGTGCTAGTGGGGGGGCAGATACGCAGTATTTT.

The gene calls are TRBV7-2 and TRBJ2-6; no firm D call. CDR3 length: 15 amino acids. CDR1 is SGHTA and CDR2 is FQGNSA in the germline V gene. The V gene lost 4 bases and the J gene lost 0 bases, with 7 bases spanning the gap. The CDR3 sequence is CASSYTNSGANVLTF. The CDR3 DNA follows: TGTGCCAGCAGCTACACCAACTCTGGGGCCAACGTCCTGACTTTC.

The chain couples TRBV27 to TRBJ1-5; TRBD1 matches at 10 bases. CDR3 length: 14 amino acids. Germline-derived CDR1 and CDR2 are MNHEY and SMNVEV (reference sequence). The V and J ends lost 4 bases and 5 bases, in that order; junction bases with no gene match: 2. Written as DNA, the CDR3 is TGTGCCAGCAGTTCGACAGGGGGCCATCAGCCCCAGCATTTT. Translating it yields CASSSTGGHQPQHF.

The chain carries TRBV11-3 and TRBJ2-1; maybe TRBD2 (5 bases). Trimming stripped 0 bases from V and 8 bases from J, with 17 bases between. From germline, CDR1 is SGHNT and CDR2 YENEEA. The length of the CDR3 is 16 residues. The CDR3 DNA reads as TGTGCCAGCAGCTTAGAAGCCCTAGCCTCCTATGATGAGCAGTTCTTC. Its protein is CASSLEALASYDEQFF. Looking up the rest from reference TRBV11-3 and TRBJ2-1 gives the full variable domain: EAGVVQSPRYKIIEKKQPVAFWCNPISGHNTLYWYLQNLGQGPELLIRYENEEAVDDSQLPKDRFSAERLKGVDSTLKIQPAELGDSAVYLCASSLEALASYDEQFFGPGTRLTVL.

V and J are TRBV19 and TRBJ2-6, with 7 bases fitting TRBD1. The CDR3 has 13 residues. V was pared by 8 bases and J by 2 bases, with 0 bases of the junction left unmatched. CDR1 and CDR2 (germline): LNHDA, SQIVND (reference sequence). CDR3 sequence: CASDRAGANVLTF. In nucleotides, the CDR3 is TGTGCCAGTGACAGGGCTGGGGCCAACGTCCTGACTTTC.

This chain joins TRBV4-3 and TRBJ1-4, with a tentative D call TRBD1 (5 bases). The germline V gene encodes CDR1 LGHNA and CDR2 YSLEER. V gave up 0 bases and J gave up 5 bases, with 10 bases separating them. The CDR3 extends over 15 amino acids. The CDR3 sequence is CASSQDRAGNEKLFF. DNA for the CDR3: TGCGCCAGCAGCCAAGACAGGGCGGGGAATGAAAAACTGTTTTTT.

The chain couples TRBV6-4 to TRBJ2-7; D not resolved. Looked up from germline, CDR1 is MRHNA and CDR2 is SNTAGT. The CDR3 extends over 18 amino acids. V gave up 0 bases and J gave up 4 bases, with 22 bases separating them. The CDR3 reads CASSDSKPNSPFGYEQYF. The CDR3, as DNA: TGTGCCAGCAGTGACTCTAAACCGAACAGTCCATTCGGATACGAGCAGTACTTC.

The chain carries TRBV9 and TRBJ2-1, with 10 bases lining up with TRBD1. This CDR3 has 16 amino acids. V lost 0 bases to trimming and J lost 9 bases; unmatched junction nucleotides: 9. Germline assignment: CDR1 SGDLS and CDR2 YYNGEE. The CDR3 DNA follows: TGTGCCAGCAGCGTAGATGTGGGGGACAGGGGAAGTGAGCAGTTCTTC. It is translated as CASSVDVGDRGSEQFF.

The chain joins TRBV7-9 to TRBJ2-1, with TRBD1 identical over 7 bases. There are 14 residues in the CDR3. The V gene end was trimmed by 5 bases and the J gene end by 7 bases; junction bases not matched to a gene: 8. CDR1 is SEHNR and CDR2 is FQNEAQ in the germline V gene (reference sequence). CDR3 loop: CASSLDREYNEQFF. DNA for the CDR3: TGTGCCAGCAGCCTAGACAGGGAGTATAATGAGCAGTTCTTC.